This is a list of T cell receptor beta chains from one sample in a study of identical twins. Using its own MiXCR run on the 5' RACE reads, TCRdb lists one record per CDR3 protein. In the table there are fewer than 550,000 distinct CDR3 sequences, around 15% of which are singletons. These same records also appear under a second study, on yellow fever vaccine responses in identical twins.

Material: CD4+ T cells sorted from blood. Receptor source: a woman between 18 and 29 years old in good health. Both conserved end residues are part of each CDR3. The D gene is left open where the match is weak. A clone size is listed for some rows: how often the clone was seen (once, few, many), or a class if it is expanded.

v_call	j_call	clone_size	d_call	cdr3_nt	cdr3_aa
TRBV27	TRBJ2-2	few	TRBD1	TGTGCCAGCAGTTTGTGGGGGACAGCCTACACCGGGGAGCTGTTTTTT	CASSLWGTAYTGELFF
TRBV28	TRBJ1-5	few	TRBD1	TGTGCCAGCAGTTGGACAGGACGCAATCAGCCCCAGCATTTT	CASSWTGRNQPQHF
TRBV25-1	TRBJ2-7	many	NA	TGTGCCAGCAGTGACGACAGCTACGAGCAGTACTTC	CASSDDSYEQYF
TRBV4-3	TRBJ2-2	few	TRBD2	TGCGCCAGCAGCCAAGGCCCGGGAGGGCTTCCCGGGGAGCTGTTTTTT	CASSQGPGGLPGELFF
TRBV5-1	TRBJ2-7	NA	TRBD1	TGCGCCAGCAGCTCCTCGACAGGGATCTACGAGCAGTACTTC	CASSSSTGIYEQYF
TRBV5-1	TRBJ2-1	many	TRBD2	TGTGCCAGCAGTCTAGCGGCCAATGAGCAGTTCTTC	CASSLAANEQFF
TRBV7-2	TRBJ2-1	many	NA	TGTGCCAGCAGCTTACGGCAGACTAATGAGCAGTTCTTC	CASSLRQTNEQFF
TRBV6-2/TRBV6-3	TRBJ2-1	few	NA	TGTGCCAGCAGTCCCCGTGGCCTTGGTAGGGGAGCTGAGCAGAATGAGCAGTTCTTC	CASSPRGLGRGAEQNEQFF
TRBV20-1	TRBJ2-3	NA	TRBD2	TGCAGTGCTTTGGGACTAGCGGGGCGAGGAGATACGCAGTATTTT	CSALGLAGRGDTQYF
TRBV4-3	TRBJ2-1	NA	NA	TGCGCCAGCAGCCGCACGCTCTACTACAATGAGCAGTTCTTC	CASSRTLYYNEQFF
TRBV20-1	TRBJ2-7	few	NA	TGCAGTGCTAGAGATCCCTTAGGGGGGCCCTACGAGCAGTACTTC	CSARDPLGGPYEQYF
TRBV11-2	TRBJ1-4	NA	TRBD1	TGTGCCAGCAGTCAGGGGGCTGAAAAACTGTTTTTT	CASSQGAEKLFF
TRBV5-1	TRBJ2-2	few	NA	TGCGCCAGCAGCTTGGCTTTATTCGGGGCAGACACCCCCGGGGAGCTGTTTTTT	CASSLALFGADTPGELFF
TRBV3-1	TRBJ2-7	NA	NA	TGTGCCAGCAGCCAAGAGATTCTGCAAAGAGGCTACTACGAGCAGTACTTC	CASSQEILQRGYYEQYF
TRBV27	TRBJ2-7	many	NA	TGTGCCAGCAGTTTAAAGGACCAGCTCTACGAGCAGTACTTC	CASSLKDQLYEQYF
TRBV7-2	TRBJ2-2	NA	NA	TGTGCCAGCAGCTTAGTGGGGGCCGCCGGGGAGCTGTTTTTT	CASSLVGAAGELFF
TRBV4-3	TRBJ1-2	few	TRBD1	TGCGCCAGCAGCCCTGACCAAGGGACAGGGGACTATGGCTACACCTTC	CASSPDQGTGDYGYTF
TRBV7-2	TRBJ2-7	many	NA	TGTGCCAGCAGCTTAGCGGCGGTAAGCTCCTACGAGCAGTACTTC	CASSLAAVSSYEQYF
TRBV11-2	TRBJ2-2	NA	TRBD2	TGTGCCAGCAGCGCTCCCGGGACTAGGTCGAACACCGGGGAGCTGTTTTTT	CASSAPGTRSNTGELFF
TRBV11-2	TRBJ2-1	few	NA	TGTGCCAGCAGCCCCCCCGGGATGCAAATTTCGGTTGAGCAGTTCTTC	CASSPPGMQISVEQFF
TRBV7-2	TRBJ2-4	many	NA	TGTGCCAGCAGCCTACGGAGAATAGCCAAAAACATTCAGTACTTC	CASSLRRIAKNIQYF
TRBV14	TRBJ2-4	NA	NA	TGTGCCAGCAGCCAACCTTTGGGAGCCAAAAACATTCAGTACTTC	CASSQPLGAKNIQYF
TRBV7-3	TRBJ2-3	few	NA	TGTGCCAGCAGCACCCTGGCGGGGAGGACAGATACGCAGTATTTT	CASSTLAGRTDTQYF
TRBV5-1	TRBJ1-5	many	NA	TGCGCCAGCAGCTTGGCCCCAGGGGCTCAGCCCCAGCATTTT	CASSLAPGAQPQHF